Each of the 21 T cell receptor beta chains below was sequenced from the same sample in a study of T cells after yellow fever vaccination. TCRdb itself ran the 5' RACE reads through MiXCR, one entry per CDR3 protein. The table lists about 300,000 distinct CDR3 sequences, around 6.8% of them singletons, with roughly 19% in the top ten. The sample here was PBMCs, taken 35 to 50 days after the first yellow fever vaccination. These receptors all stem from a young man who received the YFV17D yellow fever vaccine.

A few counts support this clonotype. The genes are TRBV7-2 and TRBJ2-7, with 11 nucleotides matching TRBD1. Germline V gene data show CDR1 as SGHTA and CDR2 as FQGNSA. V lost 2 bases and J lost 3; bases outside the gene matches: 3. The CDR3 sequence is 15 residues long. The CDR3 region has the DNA TGTGCCAGCAGCTTAAGGACAGGGGGCAACTACGAGCAGTACTTC. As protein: CASSLRTGGNYEQYF.

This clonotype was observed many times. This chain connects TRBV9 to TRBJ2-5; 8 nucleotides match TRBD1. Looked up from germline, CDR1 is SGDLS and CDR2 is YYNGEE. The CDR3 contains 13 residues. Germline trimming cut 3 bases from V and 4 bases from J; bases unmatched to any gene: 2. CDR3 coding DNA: TGTGCCAGCAGCGGGACAGGGCGAGAGACCCAGTACTTC. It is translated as CASSGTGRETQYF.

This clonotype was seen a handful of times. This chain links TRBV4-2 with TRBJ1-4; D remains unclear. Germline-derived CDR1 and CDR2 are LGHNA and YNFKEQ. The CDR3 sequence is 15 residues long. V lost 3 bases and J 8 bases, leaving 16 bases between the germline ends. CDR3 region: CASSHARASGEKLFF. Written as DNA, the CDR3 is TGTGCCAGCAGCCACGCCCGGGCCTCGGGAGAAAAACTGTTTTTT.

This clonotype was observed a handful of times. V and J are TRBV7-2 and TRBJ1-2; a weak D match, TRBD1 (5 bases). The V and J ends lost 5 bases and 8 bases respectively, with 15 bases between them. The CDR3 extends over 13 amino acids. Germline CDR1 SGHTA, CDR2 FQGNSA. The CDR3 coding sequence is TGTGCCAGCAGCACGCGGGGGTTGAAGGGCTACACCTTC. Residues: CASSTRGLKGYTF. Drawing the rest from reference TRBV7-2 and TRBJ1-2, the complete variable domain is GAGVSQSPSNKVTEKGKDVELRCDPISGHTALYWYRQSLGQGLEFLIYFQGNSAPDKSGLPSDRFSAERTGGSVSTLTIQRTQQEDSAVYLCASSTRGLKGYTFGSGTRLTVV.

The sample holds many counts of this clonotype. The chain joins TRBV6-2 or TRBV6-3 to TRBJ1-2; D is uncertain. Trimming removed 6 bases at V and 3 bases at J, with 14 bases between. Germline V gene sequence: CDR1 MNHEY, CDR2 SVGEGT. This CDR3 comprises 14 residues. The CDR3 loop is CASRHWMTDYGYTF. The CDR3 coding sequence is TGTGCCAGCAGACACTGGATGACCGACTATGGCTACACCTTC.

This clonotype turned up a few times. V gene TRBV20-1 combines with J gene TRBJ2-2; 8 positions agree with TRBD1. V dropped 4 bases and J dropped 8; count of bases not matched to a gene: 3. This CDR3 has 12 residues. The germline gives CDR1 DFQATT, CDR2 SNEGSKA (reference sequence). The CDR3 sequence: CSATQGAGELFF. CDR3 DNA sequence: TGCAGTGCTACTCAGGGGGCTGGGGAGCTGTTTTTT.

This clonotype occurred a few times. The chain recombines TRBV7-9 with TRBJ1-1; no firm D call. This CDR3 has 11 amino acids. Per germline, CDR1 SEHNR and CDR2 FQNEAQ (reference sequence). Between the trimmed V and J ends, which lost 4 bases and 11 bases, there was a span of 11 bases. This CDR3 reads CASSSTDGAFF. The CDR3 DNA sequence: TGTGCCAGCAGCTCCACAGATGGGGCTTTCTTT.

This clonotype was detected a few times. CDR3 protein: CAISAQSGRAVDTIYF. The CDR3 nucleotides read TGTGCCATCAGTGCCCAGTCGGGCAGGGCGGTGGACACCATATATTTT. The chain employs TRBV10-3 and TRBJ1-3; perhaps TRBD1 as D (5 bases). The length of the CDR3 is 16 residues. Germline assignment: CDR1 ENHRY and CDR2 SYGVKD. Trimming cost V 4 bases and J 8 bases, with 21 bases left between them.

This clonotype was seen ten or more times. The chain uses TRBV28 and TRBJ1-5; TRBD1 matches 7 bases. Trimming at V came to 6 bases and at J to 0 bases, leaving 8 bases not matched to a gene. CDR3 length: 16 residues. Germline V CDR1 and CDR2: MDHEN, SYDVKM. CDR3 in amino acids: CASRGHRGSSNQPQHF. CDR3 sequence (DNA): TGTGCCAGCAGGGGACACAGGGGCTCTAGCAATCAGCCCCAGCATTTT.

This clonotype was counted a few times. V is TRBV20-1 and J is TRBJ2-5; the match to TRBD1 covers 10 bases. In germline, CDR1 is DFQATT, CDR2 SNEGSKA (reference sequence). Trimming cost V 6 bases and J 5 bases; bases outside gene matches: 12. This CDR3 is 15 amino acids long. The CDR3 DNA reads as TGCAGTGCGCTCGGGGACAGGGGTTCGCGGGAGACCCAGTACTTC. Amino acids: CSALGDRGSRETQYF.

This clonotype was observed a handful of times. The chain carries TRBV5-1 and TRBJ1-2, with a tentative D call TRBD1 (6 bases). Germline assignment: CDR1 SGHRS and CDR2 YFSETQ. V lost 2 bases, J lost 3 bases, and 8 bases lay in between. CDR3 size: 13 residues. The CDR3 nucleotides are TGCGCCAGCAGCTTTTCAGGGGACTATGGCTACACCTTC. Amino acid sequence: CASSFSGDYGYTF.

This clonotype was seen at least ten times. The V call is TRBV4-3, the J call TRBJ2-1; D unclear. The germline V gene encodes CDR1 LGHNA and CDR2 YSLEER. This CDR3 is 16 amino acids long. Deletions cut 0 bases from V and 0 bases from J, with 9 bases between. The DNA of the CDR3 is TGCGCCAGCAGCCAAGATTGGCCTTTCTCCTACAATGAGCAGTTCTTC. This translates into CASSQDWPFSYNEQFF.

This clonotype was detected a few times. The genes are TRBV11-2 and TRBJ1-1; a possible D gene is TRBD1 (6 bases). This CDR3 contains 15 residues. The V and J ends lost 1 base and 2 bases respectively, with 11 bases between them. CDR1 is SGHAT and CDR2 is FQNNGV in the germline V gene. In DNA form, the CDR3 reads TGTGCCAGCAGCTTAGTACAGGGACCTAACACTGAAGCTTTCTTT. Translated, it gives CASSLVQGPNTEAFF.

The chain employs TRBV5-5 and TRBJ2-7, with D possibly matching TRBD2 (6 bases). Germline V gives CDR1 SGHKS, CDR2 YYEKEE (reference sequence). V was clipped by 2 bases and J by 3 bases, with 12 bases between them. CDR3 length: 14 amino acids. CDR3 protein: CASSFAGRSYEQYF. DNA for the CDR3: TGTGCCAGCAGCTTCGCGGGACGGAGCTACGAGCAGTACTTC.

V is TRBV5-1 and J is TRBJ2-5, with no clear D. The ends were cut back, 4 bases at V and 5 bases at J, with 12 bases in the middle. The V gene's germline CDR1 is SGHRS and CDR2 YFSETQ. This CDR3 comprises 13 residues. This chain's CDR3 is CASSPTIGETQYF. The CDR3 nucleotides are TGCGCCAGCAGCCCTACGATCGGGGAGACCCAGTACTTC.

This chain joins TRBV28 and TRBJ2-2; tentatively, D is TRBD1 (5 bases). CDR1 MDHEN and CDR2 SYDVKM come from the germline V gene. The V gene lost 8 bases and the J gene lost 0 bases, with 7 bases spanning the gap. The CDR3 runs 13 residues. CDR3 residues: CASQTANTGELFF. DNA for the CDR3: TGTGCCAGCCAGACAGCGAACACCGGGGAGCTGTTTTTT.

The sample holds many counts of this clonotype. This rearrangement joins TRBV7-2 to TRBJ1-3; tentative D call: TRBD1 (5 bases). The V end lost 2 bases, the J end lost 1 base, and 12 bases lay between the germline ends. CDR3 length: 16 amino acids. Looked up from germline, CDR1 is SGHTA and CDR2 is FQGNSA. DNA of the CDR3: TGTGCCAGCAGCTTACGTCTGGGGGGTTCTGGAAACACCATATATTTT. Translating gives CASSLRLGGSGNTIYF.

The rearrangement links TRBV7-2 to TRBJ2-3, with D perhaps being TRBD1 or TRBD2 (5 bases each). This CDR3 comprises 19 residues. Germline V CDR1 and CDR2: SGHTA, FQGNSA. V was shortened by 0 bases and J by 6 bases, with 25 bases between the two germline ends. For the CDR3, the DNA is TGTGCCAGCAGCTTAGCCCTCTTCCGGGACCCCCGCGTTGTTGATACGCAGTATTTT. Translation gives CASSLALFRDPRVVDTQYF. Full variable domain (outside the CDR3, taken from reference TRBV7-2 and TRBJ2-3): GAGVSQSPSNKVTEKGKDVELRCDPISGHTALYWYRQSLGQGLEFLIYFQGNSAPDKSGLPSDRFSAERTGGSVSTLTIQRTQQEDSAVYLCASSLALFRDPRVVDTQYFGPGTRLTVL.

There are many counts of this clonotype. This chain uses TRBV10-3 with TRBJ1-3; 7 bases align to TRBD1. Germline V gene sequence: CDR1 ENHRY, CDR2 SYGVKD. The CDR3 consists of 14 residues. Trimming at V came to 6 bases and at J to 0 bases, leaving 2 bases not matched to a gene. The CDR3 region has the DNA TGTGCCATCAGGGGACAGACCTCTGGAAACACCATATATTTT. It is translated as CAIRGQTSGNTIYF.

The CDR3 bases are TGTGCCAGCAGCGCTAGGGGGGACGAGCAGTTCTTC. It is translated as CASSARGDEQFF. This chain links TRBV7-6 with TRBJ2-1, with D possibly called TRBD1 or TRBD2 (6 bases each). This CDR3 is 12 amino acids long. Germline CDR1 SGHVS, CDR2 FNYEAQ. V lost 5 bases to trimming and J lost 10 bases, with 12 bases between them.

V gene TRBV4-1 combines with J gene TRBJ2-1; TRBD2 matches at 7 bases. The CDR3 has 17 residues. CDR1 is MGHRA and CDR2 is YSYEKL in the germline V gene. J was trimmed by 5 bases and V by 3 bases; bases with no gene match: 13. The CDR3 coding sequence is TGCGCCAGCAGCCAGAAAGCGGGGAATACGAAAAACAATGAGCAGTTCTTC. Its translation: CASSQKAGNTKNNEQFF.